The 18 T cell receptor beta chains in this list originate from one sample, sequenced in a study of blood T cell repertoires in COVID-19. TCRdb keeps only in-frame clones here, not all; method: immunoSEQ multiplex PCR. Of 130,000 or so clones in the sample, about 83% are singletons; the top ten hold around 3.7%. Sequenced material: PBMCs or T cells enriched from blood (not recorded which). These receptors were obtained from a woman aged 50 to 60 with acute COVID-19.

This clone has just one count. The chain has TRBV7-9 and TRBJ2-3, with 8 bases identical to TRBD2. The CDR3 extends over 15 amino acids. In germline, CDR1 is SEHNR, CDR2 FQNEAQ (reference sequence). Trimming cost V 1 base and J 1 base; bases outside gene matches: 1. The CDR3 sequence: CASSLGGLGTDTQYF. The DNA of the CDR3 is TGTGCCAGCAGCTTAGGGGGACTAGGCACAGATACGCAGTATTTT.

This chain links TRBV4-2 with TRBJ2-7; 10 positions agree with TRBD2. J gave up 6 bases and V 1 base, and 3 bases lay outside the gene matches. Germline V CDR1 and CDR2: LGHNA, YNFKEQ. The CDR3 is made up of 14 amino acids. The CDR3 nucleotides are TGTGCCAGCAGCCAAGCTTTAGCGGGAGGCGAGCAGTACTTC. Amino acids: CASSQALAGGEQYF.

The chain combines TRBV19 with TRBJ1-2; D uncertain. Trimming took off 4 bases at V and 4 bases at J, with 10 bases between the two ends. Per the germline V gene, CDR1 is LNHDA and CDR2 is SQIVND (reference sequence). The CDR3 runs 13 residues. The CDR3 here is CASSNTRGYGYTF. CDR3 bases: TGTGCCAGTAGTAATACTCGGGGCTATGGCTACACCTTC.

The V gene is TRBV5-1, the J gene TRBJ2-1; TRBD2 matches at 11 bases. Germline values: CDR1 SGHRS, CDR2 YFSETQ. The J segment lost 10 bases and the V segment lost 0 bases, leaving 3 bases of the junction unmatched. This CDR3 has 14 residues. CDR3 region: CASSLALAGDEQFF. As DNA, the CDR3 is TGCGCCAGCAGCTTGGCACTAGCGGGAGACGAGCAGTTCTTC. The complete variable domain, with remaining parts taken from reference TRBV5-1 and TRBJ2-1, reads KAGVTQTPRYLIKTRGQQVTLSCSPISGHRSVSWYQQTPGQGLQFLFEYFSETQRNKGNFPGRFSGRQFSNSRSEMNVSTLELGDSALYLCASSLALAGDEQFFGPGTRLTVL.

This rearrangement joins TRBV2 to TRBJ2-5; TRBD2 agrees at 7 bases. The germline CDR1 and CDR2 sequences are SNHLY and FYNNEI. This CDR3 has 15 amino acids. V was clipped by 3 bases and J by 0 bases; unmatched bases: 4. The CDR3 nucleotides are TGTGCCAGCAGTGATGGGACTACTCACCAAGAGACCCAGTACTTC. As protein: CASSDGTTHQETQYF.

The chain employs TRBV7-2 and TRBJ2-3, with TRBD2 identical over 8 bases. The V and J ends lost 3 bases and 4 bases, in that order; junction bases with no gene match: 6. The CDR3 length is 15 residues. In germline, CDR1 is SGHTA, CDR2 FQGNSA. The CDR3, as DNA: TGTGCCAGCAGCTTTTGGTCGGGAGGGGCAGATACGCAGTATTTT. Translated, it gives CASSFWSGGADTQYF.

The rearrangement joins TRBV7-9 to TRBJ2-7; a weak D match, TRBD2 (7 bases). Germline-derived CDR1 and CDR2 are SEHNR and FQNEAQ (reference sequence). The CDR3 runs 16 residues. The ends were cut back, 2 bases at V and 2 bases at J, with 16 bases in the middle. The CDR3 sequence: CASSLFSGGQTYEQYF. CDR3 coding DNA: TGTGCCAGCAGCTTATTTTCCGGGGGGCAAACCTACGAGCAGTACTTC.

The chain links TRBV30 to TRBJ1-6; no reliable D call. Trimming removed 3 bases at V and 9 bases at J, with 15 bases between. The germline CDR1 and CDR2 sequences are GTSNPN and SVGIG (reference sequence). The CDR3 runs to 14 residues. CDR3 in amino acids: CAWSSVTPTSPLHF. The CDR3 DNA sequence: TGTGCCTGGAGCAGCGTGACGCCCACTTCACCCCTCCACTTT.

The chain carries TRBV5-8 and TRBJ1-6; TRBD1 agrees at 8 bases. Germline loops: CDR1 SGHTS, CDR2 YDEGEE. V shed 5 bases, J shed 4 bases, and the junction held 5 bases outside the gene matches. CDR3 length: 15 residues. CDR3 protein: CASSEGQVYNSPLHF. The CDR3 nucleotides read TGTGCCAGCAGTGAGGGACAGGTGTATAATTCACCCCTCCACTTT.

The V call is TRBV7-9, the J call TRBJ1-3; no definite D call. Germline V gene data show CDR1 as SEHNR and CDR2 as FQNEAQ (reference sequence). V was shortened by 4 bases and J by 4 bases, with 17 bases between the two germline ends. The CDR3 totals 16 residues. CDR3 sequence: CASSYSGGGVGNTIYF. The CDR3 DNA follows: TGTGCCAGCAGCTATAGTGGAGGCGGGGTAGGAAACACCATATATTTT.

The rearrangement uses TRBV27 and TRBJ2-6, with no clear D. Looked up from germline, CDR1 is MNHEY and CDR2 is SMNVEV (reference sequence). V lost 5 bases to trimming and J lost 0 bases, with 11 bases between them. The CDR3 is 16 residues long. The CDR3: CASSLARYSGANVLTF. DNA for the CDR3: TGTGCCAGCAGTCTGGCGCGGTACTCTGGGGCCAACGTCCTGACTTTC. The variable domain in full, with the rest retrieved from reference TRBV27 and TRBJ2-6, is EAQVTQNPRYLITVTGKKLTVTCSQNMNHEYMSWYRQDPGLGLRQIYYSMNVEVTDKGDVPEGYKVSRKEKRNFPLILESPSPNQTSLYFCASSLARYSGANVLTFGAGSRLTVL.

J is TRBJ2-7 and V is TRBV25-1; D gene unclear. Germline V CDR1 and CDR2: MGHDK, SYGVNS. Trimming took off 1 base at V and 10 bases at J, with 14 bases between the two ends. The CDR3 is 13 residues long. CDR3 DNA: TGTGCCAGCAGTGAATTGGCAGGCCTCCGACAGTACTTC. Residues: CASSELAGLRQYF.

V gene TRBV4-3 combines with J gene TRBJ2-3; TRBD1 matches 8 bases. The length of the CDR3 is 17 residues. The germline CDR1 and CDR2 sequences are LGHNA and YSLEER. Trimming at V came to 0 bases and at J to 0 bases, leaving 5 bases not matched to a gene. The CDR3 DNA reads TGCGCCAGCAGCCAAGATATCAGGGACAGGAGCACAGATACGCAGTATTTT. This encodes CASSQDIRDRSTDTQYF.

The chain uses TRBV10-3 and TRBJ1-2; TRBD1 aligns across 7 bases. The CDR3 runs 16 residues. V was clipped by 5 bases and J by 4 bases; unmatched bases: 13. Germline V gene data show CDR1 as ENHRY and CDR2 as SYGVKD. The CDR3 here is CAISINRDSEIYGYTF. CDR3 nucleotide sequence: TGTGCCATCAGTATAAACCGGGACAGCGAGATCTATGGCTACACCTTC.

This rearrangement joins TRBV2 to TRBJ1-6; D is unclear. The CDR3 length is 15 residues. V lost 2 bases and J lost 4, with 9 bases in between. Germline V gene sequence: CDR1 SNHLY, CDR2 FYNNEI. CDR3: CASSESERYNSPLHF. The CDR3 DNA reads TGTGCCAGCAGTGAATCTGAGCGATATAATTCACCCCTCCACTTT.

The rearrangement uses TRBV19 and TRBJ1-3; no definite D call. This CDR3 is 15 amino acids long. V was cut by 6 bases and J by 0 bases, with 12 bases left in between. Germline CDR1 is LNHDA and CDR2 is SQIVND (reference sequence). The DNA for the CDR3 is TGTGCCAGTAGCGCAGCGATGAGCTCTGGAAACACCATATATTTT. Translating gives CASSAAMSSGNTIYF.

The chain is built from TRBV7-9 and TRBJ2-1, with D unclear. Germline V gene lookup returns CDR1 SEHNR and CDR2 FQNEAQ (reference sequence). The V end lost 5 bases, the J end lost 0 bases, and 11 bases lay between the germline ends. This CDR3 is built from 15 residues. CDR3 region: CASSPPVSSYNEQFF. The CDR3 DNA reads as TGTGCCAGCAGCCCACCCGTCAGCTCCTACAATGAGCAGTTCTTC. Complete variable domain (other parts from reference TRBV7-9 and TRBJ2-1): DTGVSQNPRHKITKRGQNVTFRCDPISEHNRLYWYRQTLGQGPEFLTYFQNEAQLEKSRLLSDRFSAERPKGSFSTLEIQRTEQGDSAMYLCASSPPVSSYNEQFFGPGTRLTVL.

The CDR3 sequence: CASSPRLMGTGELFF. The CDR3 nucleotides read TGTGCCAGCAGCCCTAGACTCATGGGCACCGGGGAGCTGTTTTTT. The chain is built from TRBV3-1 (or the pseudogene TRBV3-2) and TRBJ2-2; unclear D gene. Trimming removed 4 bases at V and 4 bases at J, with 13 bases between. Germline V gives CDR1 LGHDT, CDR2 YNNKEL (reference sequence). The CDR3 covers 15 residues.